The rows below give T cell receptor beta chains drawn from one sample of a study of cytotoxic CD8 clonotypes in ibrutinib-treated CLL. Profiling relied on immunoSEQ multiplex PCR, and the TCRdb table lists in-frame clones only, not all of them. Of more than 85,000 clones listed, around 80% are singletons. The sample consisted of PBMCs, taken after 12 months of ibrutinib treatment. The receptors shown here come from a human donor with chronic lymphocytic leukemia. The CDR3 runs from the conserved cysteine through the conserved F or W. D genes are given only for firm matches. Part of the rows lack a size; the others show once, few, many or a class for expanded clones.

J gene: TRBJ2-7
clone size: NA
D gene: NA
CDR3 length: 14
V gene: TRBV29-1
CDR3 DNA: TGCAGCGCAGGCGGGGCAGGGGATACCTACGAGCAGTACTTC
CDR3 protein: CSAGGAGDTYEQYF

J gene: TRBJ1-1
clone size: NA
D gene: TRBD1
CDR3 length: 16
V gene: TRBV11-2
CDR3 DNA: TGTGCCAGCAGCTTAGATCGGGGACAGGGGGGCGCTGAAGCTTTCTTT
CDR3 protein: CASSLDRGQGGAEAFF

J gene: TRBJ2-5
clone size: NA
D gene: NA
CDR3 length: 13
V gene: TRBV5-6
CDR3 DNA: TGTGCCAGCAGCTTGGAGACCCAAGAGACCCAGTACTTC
CDR3 protein: CASSLETQETQYF

J gene: TRBJ1-1
clone size: NA
D gene: NA
CDR3 length: 15
V gene: TRBV25-1
CDR3 DNA: TGTGCCAGCAGTGACAGCGCTCTTCAAAGCACTGAAGCTTTCTTT
CDR3 protein: CASSDSALQSTEAFF

J gene: TRBJ1-4
clone size: NA
D gene: NA
CDR3 length: 14
V gene: TRBV11-3
CDR3 DNA: TGTGCCAGCACGCGGTCGGGGGCGGATGAAAAACTGTTTTTT
CDR3 protein: CASTRSGADEKLFF

J gene: TRBJ2-1
clone size: NA
D gene: TRBD1
CDR3 length: 15
V gene: TRBV7-7
CDR3 DNA: TGTGCTAGCAGCAGAGGACAGGGGGATTACAATGAGCAGTTCTTC
CDR3 protein: CASSRGQGDYNEQFF

J gene: TRBJ2-7
clone size: NA
D gene: TRBD1
CDR3 length: 15
V gene: TRBV18
CDR3 DNA: TGTGCCAGCTCACCACAGGGACAGGGGTCCTACGAGCAGTACTTC
CDR3 protein: CASSPQGQGSYEQYF

J gene: TRBJ2-1
clone size: NA
D gene: NA
CDR3 length: 16
V gene: TRBV19
CDR3 DNA: TGTGCCAGTAGTCCTCCCCTCGGGGGGCGGAACAATGAGCAGTTCTTC
CDR3 protein: CASSPPLGGRNNEQFF

J gene: TRBJ2-1
clone size: NA
D gene: TRBD2
CDR3 length: 18
V gene: TRBV19
CDR3 DNA: TGTGCCAGTAGTATAGATCTACTAGCGGGGGGGCCGGTCAATGAGCAGTTCTTC
CDR3 protein: CASSIDLLAGGPVNEQFF

J gene: TRBJ1-2
clone size: NA
D gene: TRBD1
CDR3 length: 13
V gene: TRBV11-3
CDR3 DNA: TGTGCCAGCAGCTTTGGACAGGGCTATGGCTACACCTTC
CDR3 protein: CASSFGQGYGYTF

J gene: TRBJ1-3
clone size: NA
D gene: NA
CDR3 length: 16
V gene: TRBV7-9
CDR3 DNA: TGTGCCAGCAGCTTAGGTGGGGAGAGCTCTGGAAACACCATATATTTT
CDR3 protein: CASSLGGESSGNTIYF

J gene: TRBJ2-3
clone size: NA
D gene: TRBD1
CDR3 length: 17
V gene: TRBV18
CDR3 DNA: TGTGCCAGCTCACCAGACCAGGGGGCAGGGAGCACAGATACGCAGTATTTT
CDR3 protein: CASSPDQGAGSTDTQYF

J gene: TRBJ2-3
clone size: NA
D gene: NA
CDR3 length: 17
V gene: TRBV5-1
CDR3 DNA: TGCGCCAGCAGCTCCCCCGGACTGCGACTGATCACAGATACGCAGTATTTT
CDR3 protein: CASSSPGLRLITDTQYF

J gene: TRBJ1-6
clone size: few
D gene: NA
CDR3 length: 16
V gene: TRBV4-1
CDR3 DNA: TGCGCCAGCAGCTCTTATGGGGGGGCTGCCGATTCACCCCTCCACTTT
CDR3 protein: CASSSYGGAADSPLHF

J gene: TRBJ1-2
clone size: NA
D gene: NA
CDR3 length: 16
V gene: TRBV21-1
CDR3 DNA: TGTGCCAGCAGCAAGAATGGCAGGCGGGGGGCGAAAGGCTACACCTTC
CDR3 protein: CASSKNGRRGAKGYTF

J gene: TRBJ2-5
clone size: NA
D gene: NA
CDR3 length: 11
V gene: TRBV29-1
CDR3 DNA: TGCAGCGTCCGTGAAGGGGAGACCCAGTACTTC
CDR3 protein: CSVREGETQYF

J gene: TRBJ1-1
clone size: once
D gene: TRBD1
CDR3 length: 15
V gene: TRBV19
CDR3 DNA: TGTGCCAGTAGTATCGACAGGGTCTCAGCGCCCGAAGCTTTCTTT
CDR3 protein: CASSIDRVSAPEAFF

J gene: TRBJ2-7
clone size: NA
D gene: NA
CDR3 length: 14
V gene: TRBV4-1
CDR3 DNA: TGCGCCAGCAGCCTCTCCGGGACAACCTACGAGCAGTACTTC
CDR3 protein: CASSLSGTTYEQYF

J gene: TRBJ1-3
clone size: few
D gene: NA
CDR3 length: 15
V gene: TRBV5-1
CDR3 DNA: TGCGCCAGCAGCCGGGGACCAGTGGGCGGAAACACCATATATTTT
CDR3 protein: CASSRGPVGGNTIYF

J gene: TRBJ2-7
clone size: few
D gene: NA
CDR3 length: 11
V gene: TRBV11-3
CDR3 DNA: TGTGCCAGCAGCGGATACTACGAGCAGTACTTC
CDR3 protein: CASSGYYEQYF

J gene: TRBJ1-1
clone size: once
D gene: TRBD1
CDR3 length: 14
V gene: TRBV5-1
CDR3 DNA: TGCGCCAGCAGCTTAGGGACAGGGGTCTCTGAAGCTTTCTTT
CDR3 protein: CASSLGTGVSEAFF

J gene: TRBJ1-4
clone size: NA
D gene: NA
CDR3 length: 13
V gene: TRBV6-6
CDR3 DNA: TGTGCCAGCAGCCCCCTGCATAATGAAAAACTGTTTTTT
CDR3 protein: CASSPLHNEKLFF

J gene: TRBJ2-5
clone size: NA
D gene: NA
CDR3 length: 15
V gene: TRBV5-6
CDR3 DNA: TGTGCCAGCAGTATGCCCCTGAAGGGCCCGGGGACCCAGTACTTC
CDR3 protein: CASSMPLKGPGTQYF

J gene: TRBJ2-1
clone size: NA
D gene: NA
CDR3 length: 18
V gene: TRBV5-1
CDR3 DNA: TGCGCCAGCACCCCGGGCGGGACTACCCCCAGGGGATACAATGAGCAGTTCTTC
CDR3 protein: CASTPGGTTPRGYNEQFF

J gene: TRBJ1-2
clone size: NA
D gene: NA
CDR3 length: 13
V gene: TRBV29-1
CDR3 DNA: TGCAGCGTTGCTCTGAATAGGGGGTATGGCTACACCTTC
CDR3 protein: CSVALNRGYGYTF

J gene: TRBJ2-1
clone size: NA
D gene: TRBD1
CDR3 length: 14
V gene: TRBV11-1
CDR3 DNA: TGTGCCAGCAGCTCAATCCAGGGGGTCACTGAGCAGTTCTTC
CDR3 protein: CASSSIQGVTEQFF

J gene: TRBJ1-3
clone size: NA
D gene: TRBD1
CDR3 length: 14
V gene: TRBV5-1
CDR3 DNA: TGCGCCAGCAGCTTGAGCAGGGGGGGAAACACCATATATTTT
CDR3 protein: CASSLSRGGNTIYF

J gene: TRBJ2-7
clone size: NA
D gene: TRBD1
CDR3 length: 15
V gene: TRBV5-5
CDR3 DNA: TGTGCCAGCAGCTTGGGCGGGACAGGGCAGTACGAGCAGTACTTC
CDR3 protein: CASSLGGTGQYEQYF

J gene: TRBJ2-5
clone size: NA
D gene: NA
CDR3 length: 13
V gene: TRBV29-1
CDR3 DNA: TGCAGCGTTGAGCGCCAGGGGAAAGAGACCCAGTACTTC
CDR3 protein: CSVERQGKETQYF

J gene: TRBJ2-3
clone size: NA
D gene: NA
CDR3 length: 14
V gene: TRBV10-1
CDR3 DNA: TGCGCCAGCAGTGATGCCCCGAGCACAGATACGCAGTATTTT
CDR3 protein: CASSDAPSTDTQYF

J gene: TRBJ2-3
clone size: NA
D gene: NA
CDR3 length: 12
V gene: TRBV7-2
CDR3 DNA: TGTGCCAGCAGCTTGGAGATAGGTACGCAGTATTTT
CDR3 protein: CASSLEIGTQYF

J gene: TRBJ1-2
clone size: NA
D gene: NA
CDR3 length: 16
V gene: TRBV5-8
CDR3 DNA: TGTGCCAGCAGCCTCGGACCTCTTTCAGCAGGGTATGGCTACACCTTC
CDR3 protein: CASSLGPLSAGYGYTF

J gene: TRBJ1-5
clone size: once
D gene: TRBD1
CDR3 length: 15
V gene: TRBV5-6
CDR3 DNA: TGTGCCAGCAGCTCGCAGACAGGGGGTGGACAGCCCCAGCATTTT
CDR3 protein: CASSSQTGGGQPQHF

J gene: TRBJ1-2
clone size: NA
D gene: TRBD1
CDR3 length: 13
V gene: TRBV14
CDR3 DNA: TGTGCCAGCAGCCCCGACAGGGTACGTGGCTACACCTTC
CDR3 protein: CASSPDRVRGYTF

J gene: TRBJ1-1
clone size: few
D gene: NA
CDR3 length: 13
V gene: TRBV30
CDR3 DNA: TGTGCCTGGAGGAAACAGATGTACACTGAAGCTTTCTTT
CDR3 protein: CAWRKQMYTEAFF

J gene: TRBJ2-6
clone size: once
D gene: TRBD1
CDR3 length: 18
V gene: TRBV13
CDR3 DNA: TGTGCCAGCAGCCCCGGGACAGGGAGCCGCTCTGGGGCCAACGTCCTGACTTTC
CDR3 protein: CASSPGTGSRSGANVLTF

J gene: TRBJ1-6
clone size: few
D gene: TRBD1
CDR3 length: 14
V gene: TRBV27
CDR3 DNA: TGTGCCAGCAGTCTAGCTTGGGACAGTAGCACCCTCCACTTT
CDR3 protein: CASSLAWDSSTLHF

J gene: TRBJ2-2
clone size: NA
D gene: NA
CDR3 length: 13
V gene: TRBV5-6
CDR3 DNA: TGTGCCAGCAGCTTTGGGAACACCGGGGAGCTGTTTTTT
CDR3 protein: CASSFGNTGELFF

J gene: TRBJ2-5
clone size: few
D gene: TRBD2
CDR3 length: 15
V gene: TRBV7-2
CDR3 DNA: TGTGCCAGCAGCCCCCTAGCGGGCAACCAAGAGACCCAGTACTTC
CDR3 protein: CASSPLAGNQETQYF

J gene: TRBJ2-7
clone size: NA
D gene: TRBD1
CDR3 length: 12
V gene: TRBV2
CDR3 DNA: TGTGCCAGCACCCGGGACAGTCCCGAGCAGTACTTC
CDR3 protein: CASTRDSPEQYF

J gene: TRBJ1-5
clone size: NA
D gene: TRBD1
CDR3 length: 16
V gene: TRBV19
CDR3 DNA: TGTGCCAGTAGTTCGACAGGGCAGGGTTCAAGTCAGCCCCAGCATTTT
CDR3 protein: CASSSTGQGSSQPQHF

J gene: TRBJ2-2
clone size: NA
D gene: TRBD2
CDR3 length: 17
V gene: TRBV2
CDR3 DNA: TGTGCCAGCCGTCGGACTAGCGGGGGGGCCCGTGGCGGGGAGCTGTTTTTT
CDR3 protein: CASRRTSGGARGGELFF